This T cell receptor beta chain was captured by sequencing in a study of beta chain features in type 1 diabetes. Study in general: All of the samples together had approximately 100,000,000 sorted cells examined.

Study-level points and caveats: People with Type 1 diabetes carried modestly yet significantly shorter TCRB CDR3s in all four CD4+ subsets.

Of the isolated RNA, all was reverse transcribed, and so the sequenced material was expressed TCRB transcripts. Sequenced by immunoSEQ multiplex PCR; TCRdb stores in-frame clones only, minus some. Among approximately 270,000 clones listed, around 15% were seen once. This clone has a handful of counts. Its antigen remains unknown. Only one heparinised blood draw was taken per donor, and its volume averaged about 116 mL. The sequenced material came from naive CD4+ T cells from blood. The source is a man aged 25-40 years with type 1 diabetes.

As DNA, the CDR3 is TGTGCCAGCAGTTACATGGCTAGCGGGAGACCCGTGCAGTTCTTC. Its translation is CASSYMASGRPVQFF. J is TRBJ2-1 and V is TRBV6-6; TRBD2 matches 10 bases. V shed 2 bases, J shed 12 bases, and the junction held 10 bases outside the gene matches. The CDR3 consists of 15 residues. CDR1 and CDR2 from the germline V gene are MNHNY and SVGAGI (reference sequence).